This T cell receptor beta chain was documented in a study of T-cell memory formation after mild COVID-19. Study results and limitations: Pre-infection memory held some responding clones, suggesting pre-existing cross-reactive T cells responded.

Germline assignment: CDR1 SNHLY and CDR2 FYNNEI. V shed 7 bases and J shed 0 bases, with 12 bases lying between them. This CDR3 contains 14 residues. MiXCR was run by TCRdb on the 5' RACE reads, yielding one entry per CDR3 protein. The sample consists of fewer than 75,000 distinct CDR3 sequences, 10% to 15% of them appearing once. This clonotype was seen more than once but under ten times. What it recognizes is unknown. The chain joins TRBV2 to TRBJ1-1; D ambiguous. Sequences were obtained from PBMCs or a T cell subset sorted from them (not recorded which). This TCR was recovered from a man in his late teens or twenties who had mild COVID-19 (a few samples of this study predate the infection). Cell type and time point are not known. CDR3 DNA: TGTGCCAGCAAGCTCTCCCCTATGAACACTGAAGCTTTCTTT. Amino acids: CASKLSPMNTEAFF.